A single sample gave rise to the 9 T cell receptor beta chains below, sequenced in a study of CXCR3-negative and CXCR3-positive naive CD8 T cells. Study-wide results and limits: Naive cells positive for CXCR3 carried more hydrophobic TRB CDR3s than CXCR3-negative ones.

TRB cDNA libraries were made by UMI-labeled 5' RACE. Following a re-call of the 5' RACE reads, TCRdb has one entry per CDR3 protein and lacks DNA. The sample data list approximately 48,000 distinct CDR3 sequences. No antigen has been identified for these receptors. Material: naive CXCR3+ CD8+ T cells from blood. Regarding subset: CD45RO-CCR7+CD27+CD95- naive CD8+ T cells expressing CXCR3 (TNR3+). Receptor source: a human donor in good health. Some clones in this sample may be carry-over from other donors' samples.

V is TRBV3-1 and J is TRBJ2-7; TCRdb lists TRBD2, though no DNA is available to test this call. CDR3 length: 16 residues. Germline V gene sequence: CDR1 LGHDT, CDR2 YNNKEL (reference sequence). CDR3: CASSPQSGTSSYEQYF.

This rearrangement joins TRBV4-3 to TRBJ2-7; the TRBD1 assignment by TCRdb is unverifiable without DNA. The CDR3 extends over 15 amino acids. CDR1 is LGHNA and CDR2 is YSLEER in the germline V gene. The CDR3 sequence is CASSQDPRAPYEQYF.

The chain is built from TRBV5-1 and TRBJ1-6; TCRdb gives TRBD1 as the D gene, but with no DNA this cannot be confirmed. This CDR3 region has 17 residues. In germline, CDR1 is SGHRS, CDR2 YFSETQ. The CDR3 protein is CASSLGIATGYNSPLHF.

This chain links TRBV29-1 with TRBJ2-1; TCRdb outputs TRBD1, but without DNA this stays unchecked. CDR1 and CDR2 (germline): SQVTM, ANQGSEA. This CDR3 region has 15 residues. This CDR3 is CSVLSGQGLFNEQFF.

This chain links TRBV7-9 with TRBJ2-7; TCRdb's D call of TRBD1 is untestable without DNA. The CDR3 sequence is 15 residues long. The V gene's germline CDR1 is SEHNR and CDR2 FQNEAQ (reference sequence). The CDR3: CASSFGYSTGYEQYF. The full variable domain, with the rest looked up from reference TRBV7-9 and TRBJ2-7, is DTGVSQNPRHKITKRGQNVTFRCDPISEHNRLYWYRQTLGQGPEFLTYFQNEAQLEKSRLLSDRFSAERPKGSFSTLEIQRTEQGDSAMYLCASSFGYSTGYEQYFGPGTRLTVT.

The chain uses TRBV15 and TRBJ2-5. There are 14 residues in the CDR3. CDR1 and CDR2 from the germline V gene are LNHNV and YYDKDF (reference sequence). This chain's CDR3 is CATSSSMLGETQYF.

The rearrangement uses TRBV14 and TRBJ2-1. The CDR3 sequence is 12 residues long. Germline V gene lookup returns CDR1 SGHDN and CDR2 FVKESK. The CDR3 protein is CASSLGTYEQFF.

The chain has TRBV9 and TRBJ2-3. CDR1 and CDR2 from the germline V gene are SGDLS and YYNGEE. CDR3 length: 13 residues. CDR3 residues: CASSVEGTDTQYF.

The CDR3 region is CASSHYAGGTGELFF. The chain combines TRBV4-3 with TRBJ2-2; the D call of TRBD1 rests on TCRdb alone, since no DNA is present to check it. The CDR3 is 15 residues long. The germline V gene encodes CDR1 LGHNA and CDR2 YSLEER.